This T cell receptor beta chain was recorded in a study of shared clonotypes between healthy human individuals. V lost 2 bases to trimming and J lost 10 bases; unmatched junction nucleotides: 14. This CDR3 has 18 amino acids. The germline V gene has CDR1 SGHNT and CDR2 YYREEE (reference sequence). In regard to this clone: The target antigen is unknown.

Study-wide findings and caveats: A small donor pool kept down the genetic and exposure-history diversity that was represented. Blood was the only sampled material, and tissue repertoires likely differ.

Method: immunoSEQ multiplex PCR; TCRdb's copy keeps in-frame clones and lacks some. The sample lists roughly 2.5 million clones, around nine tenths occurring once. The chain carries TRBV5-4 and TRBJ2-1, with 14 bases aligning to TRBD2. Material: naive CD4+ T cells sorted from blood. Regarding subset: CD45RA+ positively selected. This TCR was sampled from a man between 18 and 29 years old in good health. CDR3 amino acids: CASSLADGTSGRGGEQFF. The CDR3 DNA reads TGTGCCAGCAGCTTAGCGGATGGGACTAGCGGGAGAGGTGGGGAGCAGTTCTTC.